This TCR beta chain was recovered during a study of identical twins. Only a few counts were recorded for this clonotype. Its specificity is unknown. Study-wide findings and caveats: Out-of-frame beta chain sequences displayed weaker excess sharing between twins.

TCRdb fed the 5' RACE reads into MiXCR, producing one record per CDR3 protein. The sample consists of 420,000 or so distinct CDR3 sequences, approximately 17% of them appearing once. Germline-derived CDR1 and CDR2 are DFQATT and SNEGSKA (reference sequence). V lost 3 bases to trimming and J lost 4 bases, with 3 bases between them. The length of the CDR3 is 10 residues. The receptor comes from a man in his fifties or sixties in good health. The chain joins TRBV20-1 to TRBJ2-5; no reliable D call. Sequenced sample: naive T cells sorted from blood. CDR3 amino acids: CSARVETQYF. CDR3 DNA sequence: TGCAGTGCTAGGGTAGAGACCCAGTACTTC.